A single sample is the source of the 2 T cell receptor beta chains below, sequenced in a study of T cell responses to AZD1222 COVID-19 vaccine. Data came from immunoSEQ multiplex PCR; TCRdb stores just in-frame clones and leaves some out. The sample consists of over 130,000 clones, 80% to 95% of them appearing once. Sequenced here: peripheral blood, sampled 28 days after the second AZD1222 dose. The receptors originated from an adult who received the AZD1222 COVID-19 vaccine.

This chain links TRBV10-1 with TRBJ1-1, with D possibly TRBD1 on 6 matching bases. Germline CDR1 and CDR2: WNHNN and SYGVQD (reference sequence). The CDR3 is 15 residues long. V was clipped by 3 bases and J by 0 bases, with 11 bases between them. CDR3 bases: TGCGCCAGCAGTGAAGGGGGGCCCATGAACACTGAAGCTTTCTTT. Translated, it gives CASSEGGPMNTEAFF.

The rearrangement uses TRBV6-2 or TRBV6-3 and TRBJ1-4; the D gene is possibly TRBD1 (5 bases). CDR3 length: 16 residues. Germline CDR1 is MNHEY and CDR2 is SVGEGT. V lost 2 bases and J 6 bases, leaving 16 bases between the germline ends. The CDR3 DNA sequence: TGTGCCAGCAGTTACGACGGTGGCCAGGGAGATGAAAAACTGTTTTTT. Translated: CASSYDGGQGDEKLFF.